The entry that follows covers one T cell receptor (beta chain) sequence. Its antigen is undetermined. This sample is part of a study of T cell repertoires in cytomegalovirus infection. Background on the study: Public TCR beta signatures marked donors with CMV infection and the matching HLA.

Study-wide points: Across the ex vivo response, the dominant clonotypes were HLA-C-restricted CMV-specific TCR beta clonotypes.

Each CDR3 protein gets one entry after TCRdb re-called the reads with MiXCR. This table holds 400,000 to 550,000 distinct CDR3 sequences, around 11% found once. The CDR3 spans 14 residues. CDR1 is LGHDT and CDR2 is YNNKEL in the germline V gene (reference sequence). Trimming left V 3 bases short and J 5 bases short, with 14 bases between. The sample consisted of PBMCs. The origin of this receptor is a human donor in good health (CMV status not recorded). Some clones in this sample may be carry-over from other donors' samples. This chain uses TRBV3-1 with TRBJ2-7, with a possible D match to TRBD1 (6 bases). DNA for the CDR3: TGTGCCAGCAGCCACGGGACATCCAGCCACGAGCAGTACTTC. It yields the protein CASSHGTSSHEQYF.